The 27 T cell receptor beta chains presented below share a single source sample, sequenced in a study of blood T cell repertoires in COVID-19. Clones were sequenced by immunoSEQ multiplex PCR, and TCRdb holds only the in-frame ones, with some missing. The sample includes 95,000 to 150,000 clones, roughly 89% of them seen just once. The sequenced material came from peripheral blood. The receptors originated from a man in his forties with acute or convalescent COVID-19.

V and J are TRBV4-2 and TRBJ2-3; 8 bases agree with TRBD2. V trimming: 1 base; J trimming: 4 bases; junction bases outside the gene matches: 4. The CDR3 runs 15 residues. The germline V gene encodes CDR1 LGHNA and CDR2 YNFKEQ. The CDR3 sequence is CASSQVGTRSDTQYF. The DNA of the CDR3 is TGTGCCAGCAGCCAAGTTGGGACTAGATCAGATACGCAGTATTTT.

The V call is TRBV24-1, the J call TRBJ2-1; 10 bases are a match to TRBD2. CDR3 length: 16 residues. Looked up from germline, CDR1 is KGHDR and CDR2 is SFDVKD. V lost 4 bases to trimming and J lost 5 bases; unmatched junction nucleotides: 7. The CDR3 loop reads CATSDLLAGNNNEQFF. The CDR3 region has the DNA TGTGCCACCAGTGACCTACTAGCGGGAAATAACAATGAGCAGTTCTTC.

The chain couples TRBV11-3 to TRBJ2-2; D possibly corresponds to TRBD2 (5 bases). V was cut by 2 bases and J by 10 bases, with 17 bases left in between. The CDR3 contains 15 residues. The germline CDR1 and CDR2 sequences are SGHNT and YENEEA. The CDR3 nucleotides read TGTGCCAGCAGCTTACTAGCCACCACGTCCGTGGAGCTGTTTTTT. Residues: CASSLLATTSVELFF.

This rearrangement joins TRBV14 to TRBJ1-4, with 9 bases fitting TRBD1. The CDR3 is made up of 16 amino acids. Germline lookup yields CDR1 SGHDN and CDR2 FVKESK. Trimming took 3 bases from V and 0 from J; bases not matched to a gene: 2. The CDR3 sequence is CASSHYRGPTNEKLFF. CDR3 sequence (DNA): TGTGCCAGCAGCCATTACAGGGGGCCAACTAATGAAAAACTGTTTTTT. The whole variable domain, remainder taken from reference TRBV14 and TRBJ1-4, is EAGVTQFPSHSVIEKGQTVTLRCDPISGHDNLYWYRRVMGKEIKFLLHFVKESKQDESGMPNNRFLAERTGGTYSTLKVQPAELEDSGVYFCASSHYRGPTNEKLFFGSGTQLSVL.

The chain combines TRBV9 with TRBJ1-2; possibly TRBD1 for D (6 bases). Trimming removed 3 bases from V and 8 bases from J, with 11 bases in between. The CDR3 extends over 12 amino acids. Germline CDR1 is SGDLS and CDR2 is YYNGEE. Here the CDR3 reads CASSGTGLGYTF. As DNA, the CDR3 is TGTGCCAGCAGCGGTACAGGGTTGGGCTACACCTTC.

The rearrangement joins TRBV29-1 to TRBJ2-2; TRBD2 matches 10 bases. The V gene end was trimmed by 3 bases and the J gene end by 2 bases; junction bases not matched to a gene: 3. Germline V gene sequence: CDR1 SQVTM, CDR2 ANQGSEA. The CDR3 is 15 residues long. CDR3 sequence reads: CSVDERGGNTGELFF. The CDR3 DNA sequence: TGCAGCGTTGATGAGCGGGGGGGAAACACCGGGGAGCTGTTTTTT.

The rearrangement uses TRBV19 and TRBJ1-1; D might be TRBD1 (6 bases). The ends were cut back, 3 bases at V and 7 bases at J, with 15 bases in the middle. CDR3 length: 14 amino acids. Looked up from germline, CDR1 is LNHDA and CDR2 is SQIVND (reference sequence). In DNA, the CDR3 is TGTGCCAGTAGTATGGACAGACAGGCTGGTGAAGCTTTCTTT. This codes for CASSMDRQAGEAFF.

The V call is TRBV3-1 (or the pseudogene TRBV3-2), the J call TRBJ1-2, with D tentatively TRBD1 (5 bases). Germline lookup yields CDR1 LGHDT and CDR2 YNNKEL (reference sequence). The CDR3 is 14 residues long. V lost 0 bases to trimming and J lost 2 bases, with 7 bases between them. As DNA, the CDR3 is TGTGCCAGCAGCCAAGAACGACAGAACTATGGCTACACCTTC. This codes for CASSQERQNYGYTF.

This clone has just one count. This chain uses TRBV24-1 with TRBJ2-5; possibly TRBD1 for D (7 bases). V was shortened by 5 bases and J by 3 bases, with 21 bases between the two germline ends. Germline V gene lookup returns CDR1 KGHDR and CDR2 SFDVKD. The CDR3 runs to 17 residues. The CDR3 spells CATSAGGQAGWEETQYF. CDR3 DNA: TGTGCCACCAGTGCCGGAGGACAGGCGGGATGGGAAGAGACCCAGTACTTC.

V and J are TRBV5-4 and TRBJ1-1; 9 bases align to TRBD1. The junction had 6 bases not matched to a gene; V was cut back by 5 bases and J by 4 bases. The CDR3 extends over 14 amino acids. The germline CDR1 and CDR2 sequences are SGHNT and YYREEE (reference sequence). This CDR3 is CASRPGQGLTEAFF. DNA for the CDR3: TGTGCCAGCAGACCGGGACAGGGTCTCACTGAAGCTTTCTTT.

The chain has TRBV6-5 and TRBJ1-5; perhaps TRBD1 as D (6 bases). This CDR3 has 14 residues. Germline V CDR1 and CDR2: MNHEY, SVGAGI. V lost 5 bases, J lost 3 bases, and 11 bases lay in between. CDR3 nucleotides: TGTGCCAGCAGTCACAGGGCCCTCAATCAGCCCCAGCATTTT. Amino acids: CASSHRALNQPQHF.

The CDR3 nucleotides read TGTGCCAGCAGCGTAGGGGCGGGTCCTACGGTGGAGCAGTACTTC. It yields the protein CASSVGAGPTVEQYF. V usage is TRBV9 and J usage is TRBJ2-7, with a weak D call TRBD2 (5 bases). V lost 0 bases and J 7 bases, leaving 17 bases between the germline ends. The CDR3 consists of 15 residues. Germline V lookup: CDR1 SGDLS, CDR2 YYNGEE.

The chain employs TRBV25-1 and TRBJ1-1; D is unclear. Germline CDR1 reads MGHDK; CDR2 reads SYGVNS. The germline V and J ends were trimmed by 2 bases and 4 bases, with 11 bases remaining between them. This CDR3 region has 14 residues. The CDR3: CASSEAGWITEAFF. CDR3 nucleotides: TGTGCCAGCAGTGAAGCAGGCTGGATCACTGAAGCTTTCTTT.

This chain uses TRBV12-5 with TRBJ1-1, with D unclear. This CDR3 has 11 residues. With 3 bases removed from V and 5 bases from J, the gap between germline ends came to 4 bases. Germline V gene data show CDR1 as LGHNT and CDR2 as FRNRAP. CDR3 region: CASGFRTEAFF. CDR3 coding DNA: TGTGCTAGTGGTTTTCGTACTGAAGCTTTCTTT.

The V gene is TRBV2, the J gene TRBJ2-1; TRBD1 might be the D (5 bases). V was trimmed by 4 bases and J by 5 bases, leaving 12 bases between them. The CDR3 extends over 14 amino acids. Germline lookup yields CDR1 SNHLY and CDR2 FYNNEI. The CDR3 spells CASSVGRSNNEQFF. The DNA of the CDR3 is TGTGCCAGCAGTGTGGGGCGTTCAAACAATGAGCAGTTCTTC.

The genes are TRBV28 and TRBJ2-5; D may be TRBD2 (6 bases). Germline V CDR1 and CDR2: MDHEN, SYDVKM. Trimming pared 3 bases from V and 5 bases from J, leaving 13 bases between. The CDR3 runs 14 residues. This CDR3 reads CASSFLRGRETQYF. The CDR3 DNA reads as TGTGCCAGCAGTTTTTTGCGGGGCCGGGAGACCCAGTACTTC.

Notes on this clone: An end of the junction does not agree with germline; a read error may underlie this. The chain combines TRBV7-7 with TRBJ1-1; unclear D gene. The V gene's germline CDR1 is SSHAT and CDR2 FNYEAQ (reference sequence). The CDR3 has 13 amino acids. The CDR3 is CASSPNLHTEAFF. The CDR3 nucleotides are TGTGCTAGCAGCCCGAACTTGCACACTGAAGCTTTCTTT. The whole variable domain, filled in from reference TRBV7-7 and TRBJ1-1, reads GAGVSQSPRYKVTKRGQDVTLRCDPISSHATLYWYQQALGQGPEFLTYFNYEAQPDKSGLPSDRFSAERPEGSISTLTIQRTEQRDSAMYRCASSPNLHTEAFFGQGTRLTVV.

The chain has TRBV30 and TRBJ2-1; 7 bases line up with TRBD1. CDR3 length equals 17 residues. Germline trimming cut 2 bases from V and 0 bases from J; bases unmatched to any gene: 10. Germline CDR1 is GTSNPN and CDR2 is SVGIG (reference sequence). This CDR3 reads CAWSPPRQGGSYNEQFF. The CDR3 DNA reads TGTGCCTGGAGTCCCCCTCGACAGGGTGGCTCCTACAATGAGCAGTTCTTC.

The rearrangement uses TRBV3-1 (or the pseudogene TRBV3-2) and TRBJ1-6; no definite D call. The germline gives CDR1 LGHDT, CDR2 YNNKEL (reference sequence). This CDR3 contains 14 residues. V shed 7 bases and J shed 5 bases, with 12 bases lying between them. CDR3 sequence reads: CASKNEGDNSPLHF. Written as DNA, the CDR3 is TGTGCCAGCAAGAACGAGGGAGATAATTCACCCCTCCACTTT.

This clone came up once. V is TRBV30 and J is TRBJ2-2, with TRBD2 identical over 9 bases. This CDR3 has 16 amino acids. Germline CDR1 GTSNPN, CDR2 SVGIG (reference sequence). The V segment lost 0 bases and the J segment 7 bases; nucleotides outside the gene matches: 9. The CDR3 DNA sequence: TGTGCCTGGAGTGTAGAACTAGCGGGTACGAGCGGGGAGCTGTTTTTT. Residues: CAWSVELAGTSGELFF.

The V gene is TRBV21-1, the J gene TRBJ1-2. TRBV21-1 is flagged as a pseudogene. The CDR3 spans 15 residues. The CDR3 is CASSKACKGRYGYTF. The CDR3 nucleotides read TGTGCCAGCAGCAAAGCATGTAAAGGGAGGTATGGCTACACCTTC.

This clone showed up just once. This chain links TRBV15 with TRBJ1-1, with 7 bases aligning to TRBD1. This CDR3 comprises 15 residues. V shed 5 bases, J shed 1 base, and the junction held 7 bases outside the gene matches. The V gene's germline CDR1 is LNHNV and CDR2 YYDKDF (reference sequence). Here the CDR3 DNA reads TGTGCCACCAGCTCAGACAGGGTCCAGAACACTGAAGCTTTCTTT. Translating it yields CATSSDRVQNTEAFF.

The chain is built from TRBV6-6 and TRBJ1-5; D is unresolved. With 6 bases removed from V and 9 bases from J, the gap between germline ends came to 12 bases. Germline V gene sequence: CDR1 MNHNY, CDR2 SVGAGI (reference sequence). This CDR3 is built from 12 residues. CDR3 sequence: CASSRPGLPQHF. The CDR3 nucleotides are TGTGCCAGCAGCCGGCCCGGGTTGCCCCAGCATTTT.

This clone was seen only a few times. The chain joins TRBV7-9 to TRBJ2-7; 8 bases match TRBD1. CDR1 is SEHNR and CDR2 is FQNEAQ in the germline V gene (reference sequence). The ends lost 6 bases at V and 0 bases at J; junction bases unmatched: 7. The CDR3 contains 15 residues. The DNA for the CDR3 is TGTGCCAGCAGTCCGTTACAGGGGGTCTCCTACGAGCAGTACTTC. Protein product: CASSPLQGVSYEQYF.

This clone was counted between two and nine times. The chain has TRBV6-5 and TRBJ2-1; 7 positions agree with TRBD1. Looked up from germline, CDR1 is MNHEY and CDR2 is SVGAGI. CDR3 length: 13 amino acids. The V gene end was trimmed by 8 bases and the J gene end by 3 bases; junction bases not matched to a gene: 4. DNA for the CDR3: TGTGCCAGCGTGGGGACAGTCTACAATGAGCAGTTCTTC. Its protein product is CASVGTVYNEQFF.

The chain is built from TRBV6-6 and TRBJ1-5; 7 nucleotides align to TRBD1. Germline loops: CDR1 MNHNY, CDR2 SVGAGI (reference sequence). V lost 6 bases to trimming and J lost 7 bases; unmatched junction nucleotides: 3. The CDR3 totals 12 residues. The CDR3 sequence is CASRGGGQPQHF. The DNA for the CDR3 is TGTGCCAGCAGAGGGGGCGGGCAGCCCCAGCATTTT.

The CDR3 DNA follows: TGCGCCAGCAGCCCTCTTGGAGTCGGGGGACAAGAGACCCAGTACTTC. Its translation: CASSPLGVGGQETQYF. The chain carries TRBV5-1 and TRBJ2-5, with a possible D match to TRBD2 (6 bases). This CDR3 has 16 amino acids. Germline V lookup: CDR1 SGHRS, CDR2 YFSETQ. Trimming pared 4 bases from V and 2 bases from J, leaving 18 bases between. The entire variable domain, with the rest obtained from reference TRBV5-1 and TRBJ2-5, is as follows: KAGVTQTPRYLIKTRGQQVTLSCSPISGHRSVSWYQQTPGQGLQFLFEYFSETQRNKGNFPGRFSGRQFSNSRSEMNVSTLELGDSALYLCASSPLGVGGQETQYFGPGTRLLVL.